A single sample is the source of the 30 T cell receptor beta chains below, sequenced in a study of blood T cells in healthy people across ages (dated by TCRdb to the mid-2010s). To prepare the library, 5' RACE was applied. The run used an Illumina HiSeq 2500. A second PCR of about 6 to 11 cycles was performed with a sample-barcoded 5' primer and a J-beta primer mix. TCRdb's own reprocessing of the public reads used fastp at Q25 and MiXCR and kept productive beta chains. Rows with one shared CDR3 protein collapse into an entry with the most common genes and DNA. This sample holds roughly 1.7 million distinct CDR3 sequences; roughly a third were observed only once. Of the sample, 10% to 12% falls within the top ten clones. Source material: blood. Receptors were obtained from a woman aged 25 to 45 in good health.

The gene calls are TRBV6-5 and TRBJ2-1, with 9 bases lining up with TRBD2. CDR3 length equals 16 residues. Looked up from germline, CDR1 is MNHEY and CDR2 is SVGAGI. Germline trimming cut 2 bases from V and 8 bases from J; bases unmatched to any gene: 10. The CDR3 DNA sequence: TGTGCCAGCAGTTACGAGCCTAGCGGGGAGTCAGATGAGCAGTTCTTC. It specifies CASSYEPSGESDEQFF.

This sequence joins TRBV4-2 and TRBJ2-7; 10 bases fit TRBD2. The ends lost 1 base at V and 0 bases at J; junction bases unmatched: 6. Germline CDR1 is LGHNA and CDR2 is YNFKEQ. The CDR3 totals 17 residues. This CDR3 reads CASSQAELAGLSYEQYF. The CDR3 DNA reads TGTGCCAGCAGCCAAGCGGAACTAGCGGGACTCTCCTACGAGCAGTACTTC.

This clonotype was detected ten times or more. The chain has TRBV4-2 and TRBJ2-3; 8 bases are shared with TRBD1. The germline V gene encodes CDR1 LGHNA and CDR2 YNFKEQ. Trimming removed 1 base from V and 11 bases from J; junction bases left unmatched: 11. CDR3 length: 15 residues. CDR3 bases: TGTGCCAGCAGCCAAGGGGCCGGTTTGGGGACAGGGCAGTATTTT. Amino acids: CASSQGAGLGTGQYF.

The chain combines TRBV2 with TRBJ2-7; D is undetermined. The germline V and J ends were trimmed by 5 bases and 3 bases, with 8 bases remaining between them. This CDR3 has 12 amino acids. Germline lookup yields CDR1 SNHLY and CDR2 FYNNEI. The CDR3 nucleotides read TGTGCCAGCAGTACTTCCGGCTACGAGCAGTACTTC. It translates to CASSTSGYEQYF.

The sample holds a few counts of this clonotype. This chain connects TRBV27 to TRBJ2-1, with 8 bases matching TRBD1. J lost 9 bases, V lost 6 bases, and 7 bases had no gene match. Per germline, CDR1 MNHEY and CDR2 SMNVEV (reference sequence). The CDR3 runs 13 residues. The CDR3 loop reads CASSPGQVLEQFF. DNA of the CDR3: TGTGCCAGCAGCCCGGGACAGGTACTTGAGCAGTTCTTC.

The chain employs TRBV12-3 or TRBV12-4 and TRBJ2-1; D call uncertain. Trimming took off 1 base at V and 3 bases at J, with 16 bases between the two ends. There are 17 residues in the CDR3. DNA for the CDR3: TGTGCCAGCAGTTTAGGCATCGGCTTAACCGGCTACAATGAGCAGTTCTTC. Translation gives CASSLGIGLTGYNEQFF.

In this sample, this clonotype turned up many times. The CDR3 is CASSLDQNRGGQYF. The DNA for the CDR3 is TGTGCCAGCAGCTTAGACCAGAACAGGGGGGGGCAGTACTTC. This sequence joins TRBV11-2 and TRBJ2-7; D perhaps matches TRBD1 (8 bases). The CDR3 loop spans 14 amino acids. Germline V gives CDR1 SGHAT, CDR2 FQNNGV. V was trimmed by 0 bases and J by 9 bases, leaving 15 bases between them.

V usage is TRBV28 and J usage is TRBJ1-2; no reliable D call. Per the germline V gene, CDR1 is MDHEN and CDR2 is SYDVKM. V was trimmed by 4 bases and J by 13 bases, leaving 13 bases between them. This CDR3 comprises 11 residues. The CDR3 DNA reads TGTGCCAGCAGTTCGACGGCATGGCGCACCTTC. It codes for CASSSTAWRTF.

Notes on this clonotype: One base away lies a much larger clone, so this may be a sequencing read error. The chain links TRBV4-1 to TRBJ2-1, with no clear D. In germline, CDR1 is MGHRA, CDR2 YSYEKL. The CDR3 contains 14 residues. The CDR3 region is CAGSQETGYNEQFF. CDR3 sequence (DNA): TGCGCCGGCAGCCAAGAAACCGGCTACAATGAGCAGTTCTTC.

The rearrangement links TRBV20-1 to TRBJ2-4; TRBD1 matches 9 bases. The tail of the sequence fits TRBJ2-7 better, so the J call may be wrong. This CDR3 spans 16 amino acids. The germline V gene encodes CDR1 DFQATT and CDR2 SNEGSKA (reference sequence). CDR3 protein: CSARHISGQGKYEQYF. CDR3 nucleotide sequence: TGCAGTGCTCGCCACATATCGGGACAGGGCAAGTACGAGCAGTACTTC.

This clonotype appeared a few times. At one boundary the junction diverges from the germline segment, which might be a read error. The chain is built from TRBV29-1 and TRBJ1-2, with D unresolved. This CDR3 is 14 amino acids long. Germline-derived CDR1 and CDR2 are SQVTM and ANQGSEA. The CDR3 loop reads CGVDIADSPHGYTF. In nucleotides, the CDR3 is TGCGGCGTTGACATCGCGGATTCCCCCCATGGCTACACCTTC.

This chain links TRBV21-1 with TRBJ2-5; TRBD2, the table's D call, was not compared with the DNA. TRBV21-1 is a pseudogene. CDR3 size: 18 residues. The CDR3 here is CASSKEGGTSGGEETQYF. The DNA for the CDR3 is TGTGCCAGCAGCAAAGAGGGCGGGACTAGCGGGGGTGAAGAGACCCAGTACTTC.

A few counts support this clonotype. The V and J genes are TRBV27 and TRBJ2-5; 9 positions match TRBD1. Germline V CDR1 and CDR2: MNHEY, SMNVEV (reference sequence). J lost 4 bases, V lost 5 bases, and 8 bases had no gene match. The CDR3 totals 15 residues. The CDR3 region has the DNA TGTGCCAGCAGTCCCAGGGACAGGGCCCCAGAGACCCAGTACTTC. Amino acids: CASSPRDRAPETQYF.

This clonotype showed up just a few times. The genes are TRBV20-1 and TRBJ2-3; possible D gene TRBD2, 6 bases. Germline lookup yields CDR1 DFQATT and CDR2 SNEGSKA (reference sequence). Trimming stripped 2 bases from V and 4 bases from J, with 13 bases between. This CDR3 has 14 amino acids. CDR3 DNA: TGCAGTGCTAGATTGGGCGGGAAGGCAGATACGCAGTATTTT. Residues: CSARLGGKADTQYF.

V and J are TRBV18 and TRBJ2-7; 10 bases align to TRBD2. In germline, CDR1 is KGHSH, CDR2 LQKENI. With V trimmed by 3 bases and J by 7 bases, 9 bases remained unmatched. This CDR3 has 15 amino acids. CDR3 region: CASSPRQAGGREQYF. The CDR3 DNA follows: TGTGCCAGCTCACCCAGGCAAGCGGGGGGGAGGGAGCAGTACTTC.

With regard to this clonotype: A read error is possible here, since a much larger clone lies one base away. The chain is built from TRBV4-1 and TRBJ2-5; D tentatively fits TRBD1 or TRBD2 (5 bases each). The CDR3 runs 13 residues. Germline V gives CDR1 MGHRA, CDR2 YSYEKL. CDR3 bases: TGCGCCAGCAGCGGGGGACCTTCGGAGACCCGGTACTTC. The encoded protein is CASSGGPSETRYF.

The chain uses TRBV5-6 and TRBJ1-1, with TRBD1 matching 7 bases. V trimming: 4 bases; J trimming: 5 bases; junction bases outside the gene matches: 11. This CDR3 has 15 amino acids. Per the germline V gene, CDR1 is SGHDT and CDR2 is YYEEEE. The CDR3 sequence is CASSGIQGRVTEAFF. CDR3 DNA sequence: TGTGCCAGCAGCGGAATACAGGGGAGGGTAACTGAAGCTTTCTTT.

This clonotype was found a few times. J is TRBJ2-1 and V is TRBV12-5, with 9 bases fitting TRBD2. Trimming cost V 6 bases and J 8 bases; bases outside gene matches: 14. Germline assignment: CDR1 LGHNT and CDR2 FRNRAP. The CDR3 totals 16 residues. CDR3 bases: TGTGCTAGTGGCACCGGGTCAGCGGGGGGTACTGATGAGCAGTTCTTC. Amino acids: CASGTGSAGGTDEQFF.

In its sample, this clonotype was seen a few times. An end of the junction does not agree with germline; a read error may underlie this. This sequence joins TRBV10-3 and TRBJ2-3, with D perhaps TRBD2 (5 bases). Germline V gene sequence: CDR1 ENHRY, CDR2 SYGVKD. The CDR3 consists of 16 residues. CDR3 in DNA: TGTGCCGTCAGTGGAACTAGAGGGCGTGGTTCAGATACGCAGTATTTT. Residues: CAVSGTRGRGSDTQYF.

In this sample, this clonotype turned up a few times. The rearrangement joins TRBV7-2 to TRBJ2-7, with D possibly being TRBD2 (5 bases). The ends were cut back, 2 bases at V and 2 bases at J, with 13 bases in the middle. The length of the CDR3 is 15 residues. Germline V CDR1 and CDR2: SGHTA, FQGNSA. CDR3 protein: CASSLPRTFPYEQYF. Written as DNA, the CDR3 is TGTGCCAGCAGCTTACCACGGACTTTCCCCTACGAGCAGTACTTC.

The sample holds a few counts of this clonotype. This chain links TRBV12-3 or TRBV12-4 with TRBJ2-7, with D perhaps being TRBD1 or TRBD2 (5 bases each). This CDR3 spans 17 amino acids. The V end lost 5 bases, the J end lost 3 bases, and 23 bases lay between the germline ends. CDR3 amino acids: CASSDDFRGDVDYEQYF. DNA of the CDR3: TGTGCCAGCAGTGACGATTTTAGAGGGGACGTTGACTACGAGCAGTACTTC.

The J gene is TRBJ2-1, the V gene TRBV20-1, with 7 bases aligning to TRBD2. Germline loops: CDR1 DFQATT, CDR2 SNEGSKA (reference sequence). This CDR3 is built from 16 residues. J lost 2 bases, V lost 6 bases, and 13 bases had no gene match. The CDR3 bases are TGCAGTGCCAAATATTATAGCGGGCAAACCTACAATGAGCAGTTCTTC. Protein: CSAKYYSGQTYNEQFF.

This clonotype was found a few times. The chain is built from TRBV29-1 and TRBJ1-1; D is ambiguous. V lost 4 bases to trimming and J lost 1 base, with 10 bases between them. CDR1 SQVTM and CDR2 ANQGSEA come from the germline V gene. The CDR3 has 13 residues. The CDR3 protein is CSVVRAGNTEAFF. DNA of the CDR3: TGCAGCGTTGTCCGGGCTGGGAACACTGAAGCTTTCTTT.

This clonotype has a count of ten or more. The CDR3 region has the DNA TGCAGCGTAGACTTAACCGGGACAGGGGGTGGCTATGGCTACACCTTC. Its protein product is CSVDLTGTGGGYGYTF. V is TRBV29-1 and J is TRBJ1-2, with 11 bases fitting TRBD1. V lost 6 bases, J lost 4 bases, and 13 bases stayed unmatched. From germline, CDR1 is SQVTM and CDR2 ANQGSEA. The CDR3 spans 16 residues.

V usage is TRBV28 and J usage is TRBJ1-2; 7 nucleotides line up with TRBD1. Germline values: CDR1 MDHEN, CDR2 SYDVKM. J gave up 4 bases and V 3 bases, and 5 bases lay outside the gene matches. There are 14 residues in the CDR3. Here the CDR3 reads CASSLEGASYGYTF. The CDR3 DNA reads TGTGCCAGCAGTTTGGAGGGGGCCAGCTATGGCTACACCTTC.

The genes are TRBV7-8 and TRBJ2-1; TRBD1 might be the D (5 bases). From germline, CDR1 is SGHVS and CDR2 FQNEAQ. With 5 bases removed from V and 4 bases from J, the gap between germline ends came to 15 bases. The CDR3 is 15 residues long. CDR3 nucleotides: TGTGCCAGCAGCCAAGGGGCCAGGATTTACAATGAGCAGTTCTTC. It is translated as CASSQGARIYNEQFF.

CDR3 sequence (DNA): TGTGCCAGCACCTTTGGGGGGCGGGGGGCCTCCTACGAGCAGTACTTC. It specifies CASTFGGRGASYEQYF. The chain employs TRBV28 and TRBJ2-4, with 8 bases lining up with TRBD2. TRBJ2-7 matches the DNA end more closely, so the J call is doubtful. This CDR3 has 16 amino acids. In germline, CDR1 is MDHEN, CDR2 SYDVKM.

This clonotype was seen many times. This rearrangement joins TRBV6-6 to TRBJ1-2; 8 nucleotides match TRBD1. V lost 0 bases to trimming and J lost 8 bases; unmatched junction nucleotides: 8. Germline lookup yields CDR1 MNHNY and CDR2 SVGAGI (reference sequence). The CDR3 is 15 residues long. CDR3 amino acids: CASSYSIRGQEGYTF. CDR3 nucleotide sequence: TGTGCCAGCAGTTACTCTATCAGGGGGCAAGAGGGCTACACCTTC.

The rearrangement uses TRBV4-1 and TRBJ2-2; perhaps D is TRBD1 or TRBD2 (7 bases each). This CDR3 region has 17 residues. V shed 4 bases and J shed 6 bases, with 21 bases lying between them. Germline CDR1 reads MGHRA; CDR2 reads YSYEKL. The CDR3 DNA is TGCGCCAGCAGCCCTCTAGCTGGGACAGCGGGGCCCGGGGAGCTGTTTTTT. Its translation is CASSPLAGTAGPGELFF.

This clonotype was seen a handful of times. The chain links TRBV20-1 to TRBJ2-5; 10 nucleotides agree with TRBD2. There are 15 residues in the CDR3. V shed 6 bases, J shed 5 bases, and the junction held 12 bases outside the gene matches. The germline CDR1 and CDR2 sequences are DFQATT and SNEGSKA (reference sequence). The CDR3 nucleotides read TGCAGTGCCAGGATCCAGCGGGGGGGCCACGAGACCCAGTACTTC. It translates to CSARIQRGGHETQYF.